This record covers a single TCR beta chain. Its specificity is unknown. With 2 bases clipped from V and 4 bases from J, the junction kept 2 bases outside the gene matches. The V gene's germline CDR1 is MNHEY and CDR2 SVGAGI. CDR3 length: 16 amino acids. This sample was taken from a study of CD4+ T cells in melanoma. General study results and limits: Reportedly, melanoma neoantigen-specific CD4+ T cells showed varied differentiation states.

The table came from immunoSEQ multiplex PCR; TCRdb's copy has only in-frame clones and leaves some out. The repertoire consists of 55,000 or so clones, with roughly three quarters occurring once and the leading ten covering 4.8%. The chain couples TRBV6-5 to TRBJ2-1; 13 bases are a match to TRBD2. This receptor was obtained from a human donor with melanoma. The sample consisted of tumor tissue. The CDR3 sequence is CASSYRLAGGYNEQFF. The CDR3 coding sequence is TGTGCCAGCAGTTACCGACTAGCGGGGGGATACAATGAGCAGTTCTTC.